This T cell receptor beta chain is from a study of T cell changes during pregnancy in multiple sclerosis. Libraries were prepared by immunoSEQ multiplex PCR; TCRdb keeps only in-frame clonotypes and omits some of them. The sample carries some 68,000 clones, around 90% recorded once. CDR3 length equals 14 residues. Trimming took off 4 bases at V and 1 base at J, with 11 bases between the two ends. Germline V gene lookup returns CDR1 SGHNT and CDR2 YYREEE (reference sequence). The sample consisted of peripheral blood, taken in the second trimester of pregnancy. This chain links TRBV5-4 with TRBJ1-1, with a tentative D call TRBD1 (5 bases). This receptor was obtained from a female donor in good health, enrolled as a control in a pregnancy study. Here the CDR3 reads CASSHRGENTEAFF. The CDR3 DNA reads TGTGCCAGCAGCCACCGGGGGGAGAACACTGAAGCTTTCTTT.